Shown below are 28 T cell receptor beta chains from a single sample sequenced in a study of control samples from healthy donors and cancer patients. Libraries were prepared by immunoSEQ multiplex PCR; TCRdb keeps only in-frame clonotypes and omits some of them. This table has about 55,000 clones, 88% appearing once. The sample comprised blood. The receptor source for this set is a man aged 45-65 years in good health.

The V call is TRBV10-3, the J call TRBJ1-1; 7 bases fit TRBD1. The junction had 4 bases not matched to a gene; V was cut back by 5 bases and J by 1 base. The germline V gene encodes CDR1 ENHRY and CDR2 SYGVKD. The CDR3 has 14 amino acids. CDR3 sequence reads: CAISSGTENTEAFF. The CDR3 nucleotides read TGTGCCATCAGTTCCGGGACAGAGAACACTGAAGCTTTCTTT.

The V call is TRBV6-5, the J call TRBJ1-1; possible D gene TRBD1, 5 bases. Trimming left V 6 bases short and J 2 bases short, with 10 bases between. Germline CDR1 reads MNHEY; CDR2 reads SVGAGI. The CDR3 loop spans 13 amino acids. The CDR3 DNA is TGTGCCAGCAGACCGGGACCTAACACTGAAGCTTTCTTT. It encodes CASRPGPNTEAFF.

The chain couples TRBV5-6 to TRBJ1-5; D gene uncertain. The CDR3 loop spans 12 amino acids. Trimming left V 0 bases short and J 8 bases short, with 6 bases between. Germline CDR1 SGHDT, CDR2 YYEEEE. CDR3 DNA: TGTGCCAGCAGCTTGGGTCCAAAGCCCCAGCATTTT. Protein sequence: CASSLGPKPQHF.

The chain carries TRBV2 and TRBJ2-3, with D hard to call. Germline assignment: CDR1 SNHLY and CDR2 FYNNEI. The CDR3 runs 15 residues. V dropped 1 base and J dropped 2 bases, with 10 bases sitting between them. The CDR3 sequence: CASSEVYGATDTQYF. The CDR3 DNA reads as TGTGCCAGCAGTGAAGTATACGGAGCCACAGATACGCAGTATTTT.

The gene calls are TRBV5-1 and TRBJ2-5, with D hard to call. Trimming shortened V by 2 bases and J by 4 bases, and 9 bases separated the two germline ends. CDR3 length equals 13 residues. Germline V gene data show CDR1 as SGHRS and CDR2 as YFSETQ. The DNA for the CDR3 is TGCGCCAGCAGCTTATGGGTGGGAGAGACCCAGTACTTC. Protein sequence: CASSLWVGETQYF. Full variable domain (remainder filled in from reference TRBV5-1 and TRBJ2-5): KAGVTQTPRYLIKTRGQQVTLSCSPISGHRSVSWYQQTPGQGLQFLFEYFSETQRNKGNFPGRFSGRQFSNSRSEMNVSTLELGDSALYLCASSLWVGETQYFGPGTRLLVL.

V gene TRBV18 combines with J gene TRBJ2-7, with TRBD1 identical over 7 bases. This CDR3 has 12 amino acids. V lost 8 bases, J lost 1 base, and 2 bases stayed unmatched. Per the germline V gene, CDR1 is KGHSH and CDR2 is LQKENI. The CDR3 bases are TGTGCCAGCCGGGGACAGTCCTACGAGCAGTACTTC. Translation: CASRGQSYEQYF.

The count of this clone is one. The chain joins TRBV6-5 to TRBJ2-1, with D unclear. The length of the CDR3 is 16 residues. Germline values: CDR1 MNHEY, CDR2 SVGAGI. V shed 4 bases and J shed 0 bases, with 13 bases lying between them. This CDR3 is CASSSWTKSSYNEQFF. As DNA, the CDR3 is TGTGCCAGCAGTTCCTGGACCAAAAGCTCCTACAATGAGCAGTTCTTC.

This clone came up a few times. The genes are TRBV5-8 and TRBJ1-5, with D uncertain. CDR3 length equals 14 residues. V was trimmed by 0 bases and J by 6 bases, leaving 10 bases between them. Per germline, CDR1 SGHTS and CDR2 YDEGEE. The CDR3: CASSLGSGSQPQHF. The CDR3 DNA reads TGTGCCAGCAGCTTGGGTAGTGGAAGTCAGCCCCAGCATTTT.

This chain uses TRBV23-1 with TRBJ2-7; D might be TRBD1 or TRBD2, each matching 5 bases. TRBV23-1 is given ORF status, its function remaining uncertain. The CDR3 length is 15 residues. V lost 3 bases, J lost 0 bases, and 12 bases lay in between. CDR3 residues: CASSHEGSSSYEQYF. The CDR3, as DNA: TGCGCCAGCAGTCATGAGGGGTCGAGCTCCTACGAGCAGTACTTC.

CDR3 nucleotides: TGTGCCAGCAGGATAGGGACAGGACTTAATTCACCCCTCCACTTT. Residues: CASRIGTGLNSPLHF. The chain combines TRBV6-5 with TRBJ1-6, with 8 bases that match TRBD1. V lost 6 bases, J lost 6 bases, and 7 bases stayed unmatched. The CDR3 runs 15 residues. The V gene's germline CDR1 is MNHEY and CDR2 SVGAGI.

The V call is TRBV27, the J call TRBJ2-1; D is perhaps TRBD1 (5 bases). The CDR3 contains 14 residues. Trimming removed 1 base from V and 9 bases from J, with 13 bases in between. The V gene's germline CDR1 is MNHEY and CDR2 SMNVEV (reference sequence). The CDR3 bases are TGTGCCAGCAGTTTATTGGGGCACAGCAGTGAGCAGTTCTTC. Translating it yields CASSLLGHSSEQFF.

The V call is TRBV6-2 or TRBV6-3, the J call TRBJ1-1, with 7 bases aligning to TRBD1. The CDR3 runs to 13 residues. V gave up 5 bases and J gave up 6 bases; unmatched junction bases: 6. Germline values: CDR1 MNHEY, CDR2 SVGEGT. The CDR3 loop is CASSHPGGAEAFF. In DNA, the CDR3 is TGTGCCAGCAGTCACCCAGGGGGGGCTGAAGCTTTCTTT.

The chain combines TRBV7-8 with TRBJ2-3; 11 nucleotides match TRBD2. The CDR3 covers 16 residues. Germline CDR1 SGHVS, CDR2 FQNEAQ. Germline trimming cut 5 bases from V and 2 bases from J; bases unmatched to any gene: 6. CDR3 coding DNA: TGTGCCAGCAGCATTGGGACTAGCGGCACCACAGATACGCAGTATTTT. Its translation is CASSIGTSGTTDTQYF.

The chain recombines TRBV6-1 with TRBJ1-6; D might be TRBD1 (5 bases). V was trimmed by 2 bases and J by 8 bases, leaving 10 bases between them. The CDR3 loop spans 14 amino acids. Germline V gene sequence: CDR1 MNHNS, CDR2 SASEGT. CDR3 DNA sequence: TGTGCCAGCAGTGAACCCGGGGGTCATTCACCCCTCCACTTT. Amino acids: CASSEPGGHSPLHF.

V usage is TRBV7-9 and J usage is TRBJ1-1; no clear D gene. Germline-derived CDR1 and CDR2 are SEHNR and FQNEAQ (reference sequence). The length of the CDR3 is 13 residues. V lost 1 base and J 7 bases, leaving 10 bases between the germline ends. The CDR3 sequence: CASSLVVDGEAFF. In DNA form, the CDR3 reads TGTGCCAGCAGCTTAGTGGTTGACGGTGAAGCTTTCTTT.

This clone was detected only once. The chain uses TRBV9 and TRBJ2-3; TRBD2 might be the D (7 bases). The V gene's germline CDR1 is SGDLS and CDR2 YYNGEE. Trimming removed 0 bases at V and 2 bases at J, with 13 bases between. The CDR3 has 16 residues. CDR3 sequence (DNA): TGTGCCAGCAGCGTAGGGGCGGGGGCGAACACAGATACGCAGTATTTT. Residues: CASSVGAGANTDTQYF. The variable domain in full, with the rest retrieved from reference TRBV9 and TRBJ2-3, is DSGVTQTPKHLITATGQRVTLRCSPRSGDLSVYWYQQSLDQGLQFLIQYYNGEERAKGNILERFSAQQFPDLHSELNLSSLELGDSALYFCASSVGAGANTDTQYFGPGTRLTVL.

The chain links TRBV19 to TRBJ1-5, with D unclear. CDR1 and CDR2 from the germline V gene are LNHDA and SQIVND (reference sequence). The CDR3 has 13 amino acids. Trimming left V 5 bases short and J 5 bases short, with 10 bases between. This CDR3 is CASSELMDQPQHF. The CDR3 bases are TGTGCCAGTAGTGAATTGATGGATCAGCCCCAGCATTTT.

CDR3 coding DNA: TGTGCCAGCAGTTTATTTCGACGTACCGGGGAGCTGTTTTTT. This gives the protein CASSLFRRTGELFF. V and J are TRBV28 and TRBJ2-2; D not certain. Germline V gene data show CDR1 as MDHEN and CDR2 as SYDVKM. This CDR3 has 14 residues. Trimming took 1 base from V and 5 from J, leaving 8 bases between them.

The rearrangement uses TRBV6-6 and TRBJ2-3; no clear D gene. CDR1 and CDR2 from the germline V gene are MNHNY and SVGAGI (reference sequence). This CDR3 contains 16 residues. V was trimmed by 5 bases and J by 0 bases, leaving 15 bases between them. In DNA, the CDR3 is TGTGCCAGCAGTCCCTCCCTTCCGCGTAGCACAGATACGCAGTATTTT. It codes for CASSPSLPRSTDTQYF.

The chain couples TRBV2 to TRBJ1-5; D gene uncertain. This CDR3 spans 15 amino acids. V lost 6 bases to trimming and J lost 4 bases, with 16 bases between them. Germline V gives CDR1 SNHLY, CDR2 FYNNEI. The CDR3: CASSDTAFGNQPQHF. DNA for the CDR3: TGTGCCAGCAGCGACACCGCCTTTGGGAATCAGCCCCAGCATTTT.

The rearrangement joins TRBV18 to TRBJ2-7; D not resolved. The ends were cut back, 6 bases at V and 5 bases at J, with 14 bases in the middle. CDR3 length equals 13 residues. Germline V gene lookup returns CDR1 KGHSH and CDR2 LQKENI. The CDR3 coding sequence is TGTGCCAGCTCGACGGACCAGCGCGACGAGCAGTACTTC. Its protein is CASSTDQRDEQYF.

Here the CDR3 DNA reads TGCGCCAGCAGCCAAGGTGGAACAGCTCAGGCCAACGTCCTGACTTTC. Amino acids: CASSQGGTAQANVLTF. The chain carries TRBV4-3 and TRBJ2-6; D is uncertain. The CDR3 is made up of 16 amino acids. Germline loops: CDR1 LGHNA, CDR2 YSLEER. Deletions cut 1 base from V and 6 bases from J, with 13 bases between.

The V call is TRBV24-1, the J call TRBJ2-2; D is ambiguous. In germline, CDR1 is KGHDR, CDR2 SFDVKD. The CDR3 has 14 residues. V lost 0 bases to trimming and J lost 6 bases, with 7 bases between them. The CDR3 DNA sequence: TGTGCCACCAGTGATTTGGTTGAGGCCGGGGAGCTGTTTTTT. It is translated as CATSDLVEAGELFF.

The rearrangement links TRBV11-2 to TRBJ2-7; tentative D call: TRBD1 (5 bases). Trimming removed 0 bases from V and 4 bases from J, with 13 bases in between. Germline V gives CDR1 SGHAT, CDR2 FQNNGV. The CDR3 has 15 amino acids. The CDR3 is CASSLEPTANYEQYF. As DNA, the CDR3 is TGTGCCAGCAGCTTAGAGCCGACAGCTAATTACGAGCAGTACTTC.

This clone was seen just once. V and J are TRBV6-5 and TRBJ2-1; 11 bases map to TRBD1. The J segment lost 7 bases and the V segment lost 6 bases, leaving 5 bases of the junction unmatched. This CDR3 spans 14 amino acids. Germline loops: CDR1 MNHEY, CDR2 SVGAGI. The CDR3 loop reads CASSLDRGPNEQFF. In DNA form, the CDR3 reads TGTGCCAGCAGCTTGGACAGGGGGCCGAATGAGCAGTTCTTC.

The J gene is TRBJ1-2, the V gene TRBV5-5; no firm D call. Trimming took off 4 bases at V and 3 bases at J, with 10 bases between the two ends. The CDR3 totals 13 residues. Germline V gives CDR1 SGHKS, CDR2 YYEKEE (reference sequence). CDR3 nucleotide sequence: TGTGCCAGCAGCCCCGGGCCGGACTATGGCTACACCTTC. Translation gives CASSPGPDYGYTF.

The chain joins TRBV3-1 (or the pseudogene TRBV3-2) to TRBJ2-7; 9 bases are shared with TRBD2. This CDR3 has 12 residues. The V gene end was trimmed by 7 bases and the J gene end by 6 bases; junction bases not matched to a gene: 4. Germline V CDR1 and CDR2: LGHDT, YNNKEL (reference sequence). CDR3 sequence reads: CASTAGGTEQYF. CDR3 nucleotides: TGTGCCAGCACCGCGGGGGGGACCGAGCAGTACTTC.

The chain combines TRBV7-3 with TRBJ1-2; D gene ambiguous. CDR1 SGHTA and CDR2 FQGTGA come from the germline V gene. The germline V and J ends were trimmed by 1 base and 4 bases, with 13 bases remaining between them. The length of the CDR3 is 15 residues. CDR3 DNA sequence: TGTGCCAGCAGCTTAAGCGGCAGTTTCCCCTATGGCTACACCTTC. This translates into CASSLSGSFPYGYTF.